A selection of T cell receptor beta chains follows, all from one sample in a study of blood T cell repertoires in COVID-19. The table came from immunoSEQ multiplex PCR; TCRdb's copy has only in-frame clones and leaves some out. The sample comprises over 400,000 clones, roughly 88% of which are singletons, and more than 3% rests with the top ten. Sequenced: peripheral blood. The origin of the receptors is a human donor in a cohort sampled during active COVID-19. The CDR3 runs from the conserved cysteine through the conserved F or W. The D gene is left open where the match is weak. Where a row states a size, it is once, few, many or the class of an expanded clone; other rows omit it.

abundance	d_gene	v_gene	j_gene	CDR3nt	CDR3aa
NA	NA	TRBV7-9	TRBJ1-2	TGTGCCAGCACTCTAGCGGGGCCAGCCAACTATGGCTACACCTTC	CASTLAGPANYGYTF
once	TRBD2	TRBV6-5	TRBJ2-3	TGTGCCAGCAGTTCGGGGACTAGCGGGAGGGGAAATACGCAGTATTTT	CASSSGTSGRGNTQYF
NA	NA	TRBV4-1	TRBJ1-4	TGCGCCAGCAGCCGGAGGACAGACCAGAACTCTAATGAAAAACTGTTTTTT	CASSRRTDQNSNEKLFF
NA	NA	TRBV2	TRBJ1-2	TGTGCCAGCAGTTTGGCGACCGGGGGTGGCTACACCTTC	CASSLATGGGYTF
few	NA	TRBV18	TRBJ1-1	TGTGCCAGCTCAGCGGACAGTGAAGCTTTCTTT	CASSADSEAFF
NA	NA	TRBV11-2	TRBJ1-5	TGTGCCAGCAGCTTAAACAGGGAGAGCTATAGCAATCAGCCCCAGCATTTT	CASSLNRESYSNQPQHF
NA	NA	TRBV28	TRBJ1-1	TGTGCCAGCAGTCATACCAAGATCCCGGGAGCTTTCTTT	CASSHTKIPGAFF
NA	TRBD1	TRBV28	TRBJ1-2	TGTGCCAGCAGTTTATACCGGGACAGTACTTATGGCTACACCTTC	CASSLYRDSTYGYTF
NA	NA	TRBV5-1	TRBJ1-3	TGCGCCAGCAGCTCCGTTACGGGGGTCTCTGGAAACACCATATATTTT	CASSSVTGVSGNTIYF
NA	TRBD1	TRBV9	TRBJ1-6	TGTGCCAGCAGCGTTGGACAGGATAATTCACCCCTCCACTTT	CASSVGQDNSPLHF
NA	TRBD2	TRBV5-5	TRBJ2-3	TGTGCCAGCAGCTTACCCGAGACTAGCGGGGCAAGCACAGATACGCAGTATTTT	CASSLPETSGASTDTQYF
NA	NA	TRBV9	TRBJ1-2	TGTGCCAGCAGCGTAGGGAGCTACTATGGCTACACCTTC	CASSVGSYYGYTF
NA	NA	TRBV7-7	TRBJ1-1	TGTGCTAGCAGCCCTTTTCGGTCGAACACTGAAGCTTTCTTT	CASSPFRSNTEAFF
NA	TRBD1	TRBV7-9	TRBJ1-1	TGTGCCGGAGGGGACAGGGTAACGAACACTGAAGCTTTCTTT	CAGGDRVTNTEAFF
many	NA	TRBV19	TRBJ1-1	TGTGCCAGTAGTGCGGACTACGCTGAAGCTTTCTTT	CASSADYAEAFF
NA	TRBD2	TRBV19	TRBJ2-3	TGTGCCAGTAGTCACCTACCCGAGCGGGAGCTAGGCACAGATACGCAGTATTTT	CASSHLPERELGTDTQYF
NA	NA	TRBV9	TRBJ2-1	TGTGCCAGCAGCGTAGAGGCTAGCGCACACAATGAGCAGTTCTTC	CASSVEASAHNEQFF
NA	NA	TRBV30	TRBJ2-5	TGTGCCTGGAGTACCAAGGGGGAGACCCAGTACTTC	CAWSTKGETQYF
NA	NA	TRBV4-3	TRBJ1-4	TGCGCCAGCAGCCAAGATAGGGGGTTTGCAACTAATGAAAAACTGTTTTTT	CASSQDRGFATNEKLFF
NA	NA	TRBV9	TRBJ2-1	TGTGCCAGCAGCGTAGGTAGCAATGAGCAGTTCTTC	CASSVGSNEQFF
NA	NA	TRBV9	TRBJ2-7	TGTGCCAGCAGCGTAGACACAGGGCTCCCCTACGAGCAGTACTTC	CASSVDTGLPYEQYF
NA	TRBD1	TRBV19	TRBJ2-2	TGTGCCAGTAGTATAAGACAGGGGAGCTCCACCGGGGAGCTGTTTTTT	CASSIRQGSSTGELFF
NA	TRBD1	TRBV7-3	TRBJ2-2	TGTGCCAGCAGTCAAAGGGACAGGGGGCGCCCGAATCGGTCCGGGGAGCTGTTTTTT	CASSQRDRGRPNRSGELFF
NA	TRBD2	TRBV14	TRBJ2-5	TGTGCCAGCAGCCCCTTGGGAGGGGAAGATCGAGAGACCCAGTACTTC	CASSPLGGEDRETQYF
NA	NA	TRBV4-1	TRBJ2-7	TGCGCCAGCAGCCAACCACCTACCTACGAGCAGTACTTC	CASSQPPTYEQYF
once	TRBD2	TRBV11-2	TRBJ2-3	TGTGCCAGCAGCTTAACCGGGACTATCCCCACAGATACGCAGTATTTT	CASSLTGTIPTDTQYF
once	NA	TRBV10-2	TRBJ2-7	TGCGCCAGCAGTGATCACCTAGTCCCGGTCTACGAGCAGTACTTC	CASSDHLVPVYEQYF
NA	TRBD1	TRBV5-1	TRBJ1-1	TGCGCCAGCAGCCAACAGGGGGCGATCGACACTGAAGCTTTCTTT	CASSQQGAIDTEAFF
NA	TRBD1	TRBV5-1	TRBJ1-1	TGCGCCAGCGGGGGGCAGGGGGTGATGAACACTGAAGCTTTCTTT	CASGGQGVMNTEAFF
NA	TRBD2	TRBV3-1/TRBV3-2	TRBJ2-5	TGTGCCACTCGGACTAGCGGGAGAGAGACCCAGTACTTC	CATRTSGRETQYF
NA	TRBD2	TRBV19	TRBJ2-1	TGTGCCAGTAGTCCCCCAATTGGCGGGGTAGCGGGACCCCGGGGCAATGAGCAGTTCTTC	CASSPPIGGVAGPRGNEQFF
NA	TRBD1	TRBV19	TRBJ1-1	TGTGCCAGTAGGTCCGGGACAGGGTCCCTGAACACTGAAGCTTTCTTT	CASRSGTGSLNTEAFF
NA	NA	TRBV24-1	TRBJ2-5	TGTGCCACCAGTGCCCTAATGGGGGGGCGAGGGGAGACCCAGTACTTC	CATSALMGGRGETQYF
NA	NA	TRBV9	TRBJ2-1	TGTGCCAGCAGCGCACAACAGGACCGCTCCGAGCAGTTCTTC	CASSAQQDRSEQFF
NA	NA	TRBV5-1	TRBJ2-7	TGCGCCAGCAGCTTCAATCAGGGAACCGAGCAGTACTTC	CASSFNQGTEQYF
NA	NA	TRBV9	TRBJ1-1	TGTGCCAGCAGCCCCGGGTGGACTGAAGCTTTCTTT	CASSPGWTEAFF
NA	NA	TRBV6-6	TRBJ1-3	TGTGCCAGCACCAGGGCTCTTGGGGCGGGGAAAAACACCATATATTTT	CASTRALGAGKNTIYF
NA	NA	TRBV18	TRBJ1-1	TGTGCCAGCTCACCACCGGGCAGATTGAACACTGAAGCTTTCTTT	CASSPPGRLNTEAFF
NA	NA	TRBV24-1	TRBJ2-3	TGTGCCACCAGTGAGCCTACAGGCACAGATACGCAGTATTTT	CATSEPTGTDTQYF
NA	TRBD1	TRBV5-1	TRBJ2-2	TGCGCCAGCAGCCTGGACAGGGGCGGCACCGGGGAGCTGTTTTTT	CASSLDRGGTGELFF
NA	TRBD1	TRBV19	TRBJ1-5	TGTGCCAGTAGTATCGGACAGGGAAGCAATCAGCCCCAGCATTTT	CASSIGQGSNQPQHF
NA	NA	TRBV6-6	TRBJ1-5	TGTGCCAGCAGTTACTTCTCGGGTCAGCCCCAGCATTTT	CASSYFSGQPQHF
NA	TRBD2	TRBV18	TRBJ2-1	TGTGCCAGCTCACCTGGTGGGGGTCTAGCGGGAGGCCCGCCCTATGAGCAGTTCTTC	CASSPGGGLAGGPPYEQFF
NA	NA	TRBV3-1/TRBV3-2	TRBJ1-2	TGTGCCAGCAGCCAGGGGGCAGATTCAAATGGCTACACCTTC	CASSQGADSNGYTF
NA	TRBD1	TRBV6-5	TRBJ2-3	TGTGCCGCCCGCGACAGGGGAAGGGGAGATACGCAGTATTTT	CAARDRGRGDTQYF